In its sample, the clone carrying this T cell receptor (beta chain) was seen many times. Its antigen remains unidentified. The CDR3 has 13 residues. Deletions cut 7 bases from V and 6 bases from J, with 12 bases between. In germline, CDR1 is MDHEN, CDR2 SYDVKM. The entry originates in a study of CD8 T cells in ankylosing spondylitis. Study-level points and caveats: Reports say disease-linked clones showed up significantly more in matched ankylosing spondylitis synovial fluid. Disease-linked clones bore a CD8+ phenotype, appearing relatively rarely in peripheral blood.

It was by quantitative 5'-RACE with molecular barcodes that TCR beta libraries were made. TCRdb independently ran MiXCR on the 5' RACE reads; one entry per CDR3 protein. The top ten clones hold 4.3% of a sample with around 180,000 distinct CDR3 sequences, about 20% of them seen once. Sequenced sample: blood, either unsorted or a sorted T cell fraction (not recorded which). The receptor was derived from a male donor aged 5 to 30 with ankylosing spondylitis or in good health (not recorded which). The chain uses TRBV28 and TRBJ2-2; a weak D match, TRBD1 (6 bases). Here the CDR3 DNA reads TGTGCCAGCACCCCCCACAGGGCCGGGGAGCTGTTTTTT. This sequence encodes CASTPHRAGELFF.